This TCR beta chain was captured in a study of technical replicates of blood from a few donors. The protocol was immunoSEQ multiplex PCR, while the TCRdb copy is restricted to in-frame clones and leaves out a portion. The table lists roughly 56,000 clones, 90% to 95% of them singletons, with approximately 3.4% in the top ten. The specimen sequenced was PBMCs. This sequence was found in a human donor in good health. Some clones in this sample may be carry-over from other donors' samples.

CDR3 sequence (DNA): TGTGCCAGCAATTGGGGGGACGGTAATACCGGGGAGCTGTTTTTT. The encoded protein is CASNWGDGNTGELFF. The chain has TRBV27 and TRBJ2-2; possibly TRBD2 for D (6 bases). The V gene lost 7 bases and the J gene lost 5 bases, with 17 bases spanning the gap. CDR1 and CDR2 from the germline V gene are MNHEY and SMNVEV (reference sequence). This CDR3 is built from 15 residues.